This TCR beta chain was documented in a study of vaccination effects on CD4 cells after COVID-19. CDR3 size: 14 residues. Per the germline V gene, CDR1 is ENHRY and CDR2 is SYGVKD. V was trimmed by 9 bases and J by 0 bases, leaving 11 bases between them. Peptide-pool stimulation followed by sequencing identified expanded antigen-specific CD4+ clonotypes in the ViraFEST assay. Researchers isolated CD4+ T cells once 9 to 11 days of culture had elapsed. People in the vaccine group had not been infected with SARS-CoV-2 before, and their nucleocapsid antibodies were negative. IL-2 medium was substituted for half the medium on days 3 and 7. In the case of this clone: Its antigen remains unknown.

Sequencing used immunoSEQ multiplex PCR; TCRdb keeps in-frame clones, though not all of them. Among about 73,000 clones listed, approximately 74% were seen once. The input for sequencing was CD4+ T cells from PBMCs cultured with HCoV-NL63 spike peptides, taken before COVID-19 vaccination. This TCR was sampled from a human donor who received a COVID-19 vaccine. This chain uses TRBV10-3 with TRBJ2-2; TRBD1 might be the D (5 bases). The CDR3 DNA reads TGTGCCATAAGAGAGACAGCGAACACCGGGGAGCTGTTTTTT. It yields the protein CAIRETANTGELFF.